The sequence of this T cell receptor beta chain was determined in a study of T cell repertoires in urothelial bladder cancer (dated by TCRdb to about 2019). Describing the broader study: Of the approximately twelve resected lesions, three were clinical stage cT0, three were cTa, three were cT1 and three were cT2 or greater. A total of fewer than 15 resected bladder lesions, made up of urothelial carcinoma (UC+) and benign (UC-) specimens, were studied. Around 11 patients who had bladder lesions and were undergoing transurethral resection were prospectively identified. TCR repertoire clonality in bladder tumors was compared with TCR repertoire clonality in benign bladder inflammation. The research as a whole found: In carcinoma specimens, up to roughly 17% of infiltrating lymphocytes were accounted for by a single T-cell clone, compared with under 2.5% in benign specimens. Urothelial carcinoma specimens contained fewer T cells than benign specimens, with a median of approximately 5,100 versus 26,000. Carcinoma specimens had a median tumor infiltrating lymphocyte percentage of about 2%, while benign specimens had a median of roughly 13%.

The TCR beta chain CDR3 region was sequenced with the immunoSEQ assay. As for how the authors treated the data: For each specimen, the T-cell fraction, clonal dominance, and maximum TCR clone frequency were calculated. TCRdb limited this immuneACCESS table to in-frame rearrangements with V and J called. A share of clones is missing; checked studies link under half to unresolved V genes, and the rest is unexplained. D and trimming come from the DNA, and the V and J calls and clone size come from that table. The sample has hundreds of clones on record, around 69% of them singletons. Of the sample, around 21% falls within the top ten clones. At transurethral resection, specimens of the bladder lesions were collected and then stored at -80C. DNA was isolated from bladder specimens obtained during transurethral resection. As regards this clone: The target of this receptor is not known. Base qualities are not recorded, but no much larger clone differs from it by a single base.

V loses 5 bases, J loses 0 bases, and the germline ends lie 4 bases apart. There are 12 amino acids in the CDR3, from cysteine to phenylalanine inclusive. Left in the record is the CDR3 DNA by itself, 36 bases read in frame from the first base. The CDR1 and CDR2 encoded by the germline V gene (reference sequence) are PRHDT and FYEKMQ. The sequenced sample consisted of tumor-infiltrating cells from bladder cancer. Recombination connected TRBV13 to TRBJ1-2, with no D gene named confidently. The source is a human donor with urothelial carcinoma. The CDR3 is CASSRTNYGYTF. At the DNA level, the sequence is TGTGCCAGCAGCCGCACTAACTATGGCTACACCTTC.